One sample yielded the 24 T cell receptor beta chains listed below, sequenced in a study of early T cells in non-severe SARS-CoV-2 infection (dated by TCRdb to the early 2020s). The method was 5' RACE. The instrument was a NextSeq 500. TCRdb itself trimmed the public reads at Q25 with fastp, ran MiXCR and retained productive beta chains. When rows share a CDR3 protein, they turn into one entry using the most common DNA and genes. The sample profile shows 80,000 to 100,000 distinct CDR3 sequences; 12% of them were found once. The top ten clonotypes cover approximately 6.1% of the sample. The sequencing sample was made of whole blood. Receptor source: an adult who was a healthcare worker with PCR-confirmed SARS-CoV-2 infection or an uninfected control (not recorded which).

The chain carries TRBV6-2 or TRBV6-3 and TRBJ2-3; 7 bases line up with TRBD2. J lost 3 bases, V lost 5 bases, and 8 bases had no gene match. This CDR3 is built from 15 residues. Germline CDR1 and CDR2: MNHEY and SVGEGT. Here the CDR3 DNA reads TGTGCCAGCAGTCCACGGGTCGGGAGGACAGATACGCAGTATTTT. Translating gives CASSPRVGRTDTQYF.

The chain employs TRBV7-2 and TRBJ2-3; TRBD2 aligns across 14 bases. CDR1 is SGHTA and CDR2 is FQGNSA in the germline V gene. V dropped 1 base and J dropped 9; count of bases not matched to a gene: 12. The CDR3 contains 18 residues. CDR3 sequence (DNA): TGTGCCAGCAGCTTAGTAGGGACTAGCGGGAGAATCCCTTTGACGCAGTATTTT. It translates to CASSLVGTSGRIPLTQYF.

This clonotype was detected a few times. The chain is built from TRBV18 and TRBJ2-5; D gene unclear. Deletions cut 2 bases from V and 0 bases from J, with 4 bases between. The CDR3 is 13 amino acids. Germline values: CDR1 KGHSH, CDR2 LQKENI. CDR3 in DNA: TGTGCCAGCTCACCAGGGTACCAAGAGACCCAGTACTTC. Its translation: CASSPGYQETQYF.

The rearrangement uses TRBV11-2 and TRBJ2-7, with 8 bases that match TRBD1. V gave up 5 bases and J gave up 0 bases; unmatched junction bases: 6. The CDR3 is made up of 15 amino acids. The V gene's germline CDR1 is SGHAT and CDR2 FQNNGV. The CDR3 nucleotides read TGTGCCAGCAGCCCCCAAGACAGGGGCTCCTACGAGCAGTACTTC. Amino acids: CASSPQDRGSYEQYF.

This clonotype was detected only a few times. The J gene is TRBJ1-1, the V gene TRBV29-1; 9 bases match TRBD1. This CDR3 contains 12 residues. The germline V gene encodes CDR1 SQVTM and CDR2 ANQGSEA. The junction had 6 bases not matched to a gene; V was cut back by 6 bases and J by 7 bases. CDR3 sequence (DNA): TGCAGCGTGGAACAGGGGGCGGGTGAAGCTTTCTTT. Amino acids: CSVEQGAGEAFF.

V is TRBV3-1 and J is TRBJ1-6, with a possible D match to TRBD1 (6 bases). V lost 0 bases, J lost 9 bases, and 6 bases lay in between. The germline CDR1 and CDR2 sequences are LGHDT and YNNKEL (reference sequence). CDR3 length equals 13 residues. CDR3 protein: CASSQDRGSPLHF. The DNA for the CDR3 is TGTGCCAGCAGCCAAGACAGGGGTTCACCCCTCCACTTT. The full variable domain, completed using reference TRBV3-1 and TRBJ1-6, is DTAVSQTPKYLVTQMGNDKSIKCEQNLGHDTMYWYKQDSKKFLKIMFSYNNKELIINETVPNRFSPKSPDKAHLNLHINSLELGDSAVYFCASSQDRGSPLHFGNGTRLTVT.

The chain joins TRBV6-5 to TRBJ1-5; 8 bases match TRBD1. Trimming removed 5 bases from V and 6 bases from J; junction bases left unmatched: 9. This CDR3 comprises 15 residues. Germline lookup yields CDR1 MNHEY and CDR2 SVGAGI. This CDR3 is CASSLRGRLGQPQHF. DNA of the CDR3: TGTGCCAGCAGTCTCAGGGGGCGCCTGGGTCAGCCCCAGCATTTT.

This chain joins TRBV2 and TRBJ2-1; tentative D call: TRBD1 (5 bases). The germline V gene encodes CDR1 SNHLY and CDR2 FYNNEI. The germline V and J ends were trimmed by 8 bases and 15 bases, with 20 bases remaining between them. This CDR3 has 12 amino acids. The CDR3 bases are TGTGCCAGCGCACAGGAGCCCACGGAGAGGTTCTTC. The encoded protein is CASAQEPTERFF.

In its sample, this clonotype was seen many times. V usage is TRBV12-3 or TRBV12-4 and J usage is TRBJ2-3; 12 positions match TRBD1. Trimming cost V 6 bases and J 6 bases; bases outside gene matches: 7. This CDR3 region has 15 residues. This CDR3 reads CASSVPGQGADTQYF. The CDR3 coding sequence is TGTGCCAGCAGCGTTCCGGGACAGGGGGCTGATACGCAGTATTTT.

A few counts support this clonotype. The gene calls are TRBV9 and TRBJ1-4; D not certain. The CDR3 sequence is 17 residues long. Germline CDR1 is SGDLS and CDR2 is YYNGEE. V lost 0 bases to trimming and J lost 9 bases, with 21 bases between them. The DNA for the CDR3 is TGTGCCAGCAGCGTAGGTAGGGCCGCGAATCTAGGAAAAAAACTGTTTTTT. Amino acid sequence: CASSVGRAANLGKKLFF.

This clonotype showed up just a few times. The V call is TRBV29-1, the J call TRBJ2-7; the D is unclear. Between the trimmed V and J ends, which lost 7 bases and 4 bases, there was a span of 8 bases. CDR1 SQVTM and CDR2 ANQGSEA come from the germline V gene. There are 10 residues in the CDR3. The CDR3 nucleotides read TGCAGCGCGGCCCCATACGAGCAGTACTTC. Translation gives CSAAPYEQYF.

The sample holds a few counts of this clonotype. The rearrangement joins TRBV3-1 to TRBJ2-5; 7 positions match TRBD2. The CDR3 sequence is 15 residues long. The germline V gene encodes CDR1 LGHDT and CDR2 YNNKEL (reference sequence). V dropped 4 bases and J dropped 4; count of bases not matched to a gene: 9. In DNA form, the CDR3 reads TGTGCCAGCAGCCGGGGACTACCAGAACTAGAGACCCAGTACTTC. It codes for CASSRGLPELETQYF.

This clonotype was seen at least ten times. The chain carries TRBV12-5 and TRBJ2-1; 10 nucleotides align to TRBD1. This CDR3 has 13 residues. V lost 4 bases, J lost 11 bases, and 5 bases stayed unmatched. In germline, CDR1 is LGHNT, CDR2 FRNRAP. For the CDR3, the DNA is TGTGCTAGTGGTTCAGGGACAGGGGTCAAGCAGTTCTTC. Translating it yields CASGSGTGVKQFF.

The V and J genes are TRBV6-4 and TRBJ1-2; D is unclear. V lost 2 bases and J lost 1, with 2 bases in between. Per the germline V gene, CDR1 is MRHNA and CDR2 is SNTAGT. The CDR3 is 12 amino acids. The CDR3 DNA is TGTGCCAGCAGTGACCATAACTATGGCTACACCTTC. This translates into CASSDHNYGYTF.

This clonotype was counted between two and nine times. The chain is built from TRBV20-1 and TRBJ1-1; D is perhaps TRBD1 (6 bases). CDR1 is DFQATT, CDR2 SNEGSKA, per germline (reference sequence). The CDR3 totals 15 residues. The germline V and J ends were trimmed by 5 bases and 2 bases, with 18 bases remaining between them. CDR3 protein: CSAEGPGQVNTEAFF. As DNA, the CDR3 is TGCAGTGCTGAGGGACCGGGACAAGTCAACACTGAAGCTTTCTTT.

The chain combines TRBV5-1 with TRBJ2-7; D is possibly TRBD1 (6 bases). Trimming stripped 7 bases from V and 2 bases from J, with 13 bases between. Germline CDR1 SGHRS, CDR2 YFSETQ. There are 13 residues in the CDR3. CDR3 bases: TGCGCCAGCGGGACAAGCGGTCCCTACGAGCAGTACTTC. As protein: CASGTSGPYEQYF. The complete variable domain, with remaining parts taken from reference TRBV5-1 and TRBJ2-7, reads KAGVTQTPRYLIKTRGQQVTLSCSPISGHRSVSWYQQTPGQGLQFLFEYFSETQRNKGNFPGRFSGRQFSNSRSEMNVSTLELGDSALYLCASGTSGPYEQYFGPGTRLTVT.

J is TRBJ2-1 and V is TRBV21-1; the D call in the table, TRBD1, was not verified against the DNA. TRBV21-1 is tagged as a pseudogene. CDR3 length: 19 residues. The CDR3, as DNA: TGTGCCAGCAGACCGACGGGACAGGGTTTTAGATGTAGGAAAAATGAGCAGTTCTTC. Its translation: CASRPTGQGFRCRKNEQFF.

V gene TRBV29-1 combines with J gene TRBJ2-5; D may be TRBD1 (6 bases). Germline lookup yields CDR1 SQVTM and CDR2 ANQGSEA. The CDR3 length is 12 residues. Trimming cost V 1 base and J 5 bases, with 8 bases left between them. CDR3 loop: CSVEGGPETQYF. The CDR3 DNA reads TGCAGCGTTGAAGGGGGGCCGGAGACCCAGTACTTC.

This clonotype has ten or more counts. The rearrangement links TRBV15 to TRBJ1-4; D not certain. Trimming took off 1 base at V and 8 bases at J, with 8 bases between the two ends. This CDR3 comprises 13 residues. The germline gives CDR1 LNHNV, CDR2 YYDKDF (reference sequence). The CDR3 protein is CATSRGFREKLFF. The CDR3 nucleotides are TGTGCCACCAGCAGAGGGTTTAGGGAAAAACTGTTTTTT. Drawing the rest from reference TRBV15 and TRBJ1-4, the complete variable domain is DAMVIQNPRYQVTQFGKPVTLSCSQTLNHNVMYWYQQKSSQAPKLLFHYYDKDFNNEADTPDNFQSRRPNTSFCFLDIRSPGLGDTAMYLCATSRGFREKLFFGSGTQLSVL.

This clonotype was counted ten times or more. This sequence joins TRBV7-2 and TRBJ2-7; D remains ambiguous. The CDR3 extends over 13 amino acids. Germline lookup yields CDR1 SGHTA and CDR2 FQGNSA. Deletions cut 3 bases from V and 4 bases from J, with 10 bases between. The DNA for the CDR3 is TGTGCCAGCAGCTTCCTCAGGTTTTACGAGCAGTACTTC. Protein: CASSFLRFYEQYF.

The chain recombines TRBV15 with TRBJ2-3; D gene ambiguous. The CDR3 extends over 13 amino acids. Per germline, CDR1 LNHNV and CDR2 YYDKDF (reference sequence). V lost 6 bases and J 6 bases, leaving 13 bases between the germline ends. CDR3 DNA: TGTGCCACCAGTCGTGCCTTCTCCGATACGCAGTATTTT. Translation: CATSRAFSDTQYF.

The chain employs TRBV20-1 and TRBJ1-2; D is unresolved. In germline, CDR1 is DFQATT, CDR2 SNEGSKA (reference sequence). This CDR3 has 11 residues. Trimming removed 2 bases at V and 10 bases at J, with 11 bases between. The CDR3 bases are TGCAGTGCTAGATCCACCCTCTCCTACACCTTC. Protein: CSARSTLSYTF.

This clonotype was recorded a few times. The rearrangement joins TRBV25-1 to TRBJ2-2, with D uncertain. CDR1 MGHDK and CDR2 SYGVNS come from the germline V gene. CDR3 size: 14 residues. V lost 1 base and J lost 1, with 4 bases in between. DNA of the CDR3: TGTGCCAGCAGTGAATTGTTGAACACCGGGGAGCTGTTTTTT. Translating gives CASSELLNTGELFF.

V and J are TRBV18 and TRBJ1-1, with D possibly being TRBD1 (6 bases). Germline V gene lookup returns CDR1 KGHSH and CDR2 LQKENI. This CDR3 is built from 14 residues. The V end lost 3 bases, the J end lost 2 bases, and 10 bases lay between the germline ends. Here the CDR3 DNA reads TGTGCCAGCTCACCTTACAGGGCCAACACTGAAGCTTTCTTT. Encoded protein: CASSPYRANTEAFF.